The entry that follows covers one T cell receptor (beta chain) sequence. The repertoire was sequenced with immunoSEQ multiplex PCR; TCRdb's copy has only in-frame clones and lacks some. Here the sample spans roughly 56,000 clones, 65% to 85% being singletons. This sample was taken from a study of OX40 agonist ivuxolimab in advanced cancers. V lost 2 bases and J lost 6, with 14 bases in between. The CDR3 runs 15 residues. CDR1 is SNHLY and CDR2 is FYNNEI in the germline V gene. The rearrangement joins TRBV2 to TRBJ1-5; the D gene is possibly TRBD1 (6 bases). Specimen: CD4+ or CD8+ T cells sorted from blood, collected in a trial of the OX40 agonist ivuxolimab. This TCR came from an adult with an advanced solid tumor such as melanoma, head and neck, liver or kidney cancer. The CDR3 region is CASSEYRDSGQPQHF. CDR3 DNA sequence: TGTGCCAGCAGTGAATACAGGGATTCAGGTCAGCCCCAGCATTTT. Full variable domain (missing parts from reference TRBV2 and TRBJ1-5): EPEVTQTPSHQVTQMGQEVILRCVPISNHLYFYWYRQILGQKVEFLVSFYNNEISEKSEIFDDQFSVERPDGSNFTLKIRSTKLEDSAMYFCASSEYRDSGQPQHFGDGTRLSIL.